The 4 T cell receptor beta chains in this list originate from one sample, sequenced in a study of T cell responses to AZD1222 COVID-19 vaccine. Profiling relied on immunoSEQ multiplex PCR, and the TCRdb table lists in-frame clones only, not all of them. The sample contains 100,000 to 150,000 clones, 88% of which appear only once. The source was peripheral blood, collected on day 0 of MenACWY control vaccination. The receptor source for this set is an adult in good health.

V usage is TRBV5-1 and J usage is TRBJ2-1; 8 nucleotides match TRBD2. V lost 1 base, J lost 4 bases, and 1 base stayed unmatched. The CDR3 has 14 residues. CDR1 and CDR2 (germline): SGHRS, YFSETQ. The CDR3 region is CASSLTSGYNEQFF. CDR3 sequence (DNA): TGCGCCAGCAGCTTGACTAGCGGTTACAATGAGCAGTTCTTC.

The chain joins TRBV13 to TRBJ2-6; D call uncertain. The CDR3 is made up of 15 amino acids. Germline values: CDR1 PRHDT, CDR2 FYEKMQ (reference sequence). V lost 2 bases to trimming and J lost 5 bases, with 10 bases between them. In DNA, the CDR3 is TGTGCCAGCAGCTTAATAGGAGCAAGGGCCAACGTCCTGACTTTC. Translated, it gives CASSLIGARANVLTF.

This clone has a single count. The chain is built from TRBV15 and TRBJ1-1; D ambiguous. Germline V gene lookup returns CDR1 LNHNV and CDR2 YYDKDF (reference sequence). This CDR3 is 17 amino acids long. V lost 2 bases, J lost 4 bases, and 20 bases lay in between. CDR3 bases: TGTGCCACCAGCAGATCCTTGAGGGTAGGGTTGCGCACTGAAGCTTTCTTT. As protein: CATSRSLRVGLRTEAFF.

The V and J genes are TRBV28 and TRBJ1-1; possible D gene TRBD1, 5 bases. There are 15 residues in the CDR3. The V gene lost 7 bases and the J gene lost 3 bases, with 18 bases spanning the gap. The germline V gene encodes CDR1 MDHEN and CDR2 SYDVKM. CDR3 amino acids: CASTPIQGLYTEAFF. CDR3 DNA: TGTGCCAGCACCCCTATCCAGGGACTTTACACTGAAGCTTTCTTT.